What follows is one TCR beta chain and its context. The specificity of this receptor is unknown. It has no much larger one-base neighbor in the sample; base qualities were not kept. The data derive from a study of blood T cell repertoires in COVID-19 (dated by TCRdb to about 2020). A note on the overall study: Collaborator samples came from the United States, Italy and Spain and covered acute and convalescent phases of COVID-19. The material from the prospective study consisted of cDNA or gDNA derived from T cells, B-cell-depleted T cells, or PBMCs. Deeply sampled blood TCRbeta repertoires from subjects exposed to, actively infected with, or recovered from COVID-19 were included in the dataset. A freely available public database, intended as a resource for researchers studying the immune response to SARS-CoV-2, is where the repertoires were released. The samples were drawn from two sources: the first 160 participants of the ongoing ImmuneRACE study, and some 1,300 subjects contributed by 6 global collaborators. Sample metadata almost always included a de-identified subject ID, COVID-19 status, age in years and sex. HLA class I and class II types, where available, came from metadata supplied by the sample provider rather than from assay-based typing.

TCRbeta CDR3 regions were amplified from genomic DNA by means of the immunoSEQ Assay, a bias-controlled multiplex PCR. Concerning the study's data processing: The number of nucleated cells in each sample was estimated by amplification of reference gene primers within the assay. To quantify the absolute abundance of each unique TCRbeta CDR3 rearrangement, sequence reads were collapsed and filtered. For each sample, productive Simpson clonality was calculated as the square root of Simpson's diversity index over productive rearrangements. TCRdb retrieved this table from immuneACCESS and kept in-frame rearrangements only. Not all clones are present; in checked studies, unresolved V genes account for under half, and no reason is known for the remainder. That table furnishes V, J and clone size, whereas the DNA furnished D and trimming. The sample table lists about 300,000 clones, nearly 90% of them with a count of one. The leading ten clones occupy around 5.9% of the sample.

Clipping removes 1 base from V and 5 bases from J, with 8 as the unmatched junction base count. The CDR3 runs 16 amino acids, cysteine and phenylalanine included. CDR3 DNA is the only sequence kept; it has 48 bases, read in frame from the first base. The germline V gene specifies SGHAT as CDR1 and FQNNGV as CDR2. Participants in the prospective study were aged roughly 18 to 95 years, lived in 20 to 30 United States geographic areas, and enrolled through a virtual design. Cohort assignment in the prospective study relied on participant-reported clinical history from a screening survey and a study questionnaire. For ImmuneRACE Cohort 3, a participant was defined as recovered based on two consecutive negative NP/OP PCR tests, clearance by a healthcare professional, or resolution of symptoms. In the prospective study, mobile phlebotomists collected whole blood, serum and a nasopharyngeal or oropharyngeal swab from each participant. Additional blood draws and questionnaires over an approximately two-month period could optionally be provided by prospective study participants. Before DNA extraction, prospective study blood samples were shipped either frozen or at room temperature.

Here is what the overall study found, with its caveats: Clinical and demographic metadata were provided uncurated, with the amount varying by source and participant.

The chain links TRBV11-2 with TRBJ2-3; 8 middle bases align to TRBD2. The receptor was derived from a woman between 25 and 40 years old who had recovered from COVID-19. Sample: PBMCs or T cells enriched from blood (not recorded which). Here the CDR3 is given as CASSLGGRGGGDTQYF. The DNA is TGTGCCAGCAGCTTAGGGGGCCGGGGGGGCGGAGATACGCAGTATTTT.